This entry is about one T cell receptor beta chain. Its antigen is not identified. This sample was taken from a study of cytomegalovirus exposure and HLA in healthy donors. Study results and caveats: Most subjects had HLA-A and HLA-B alleles reportedly predicted accurately by TCR beta sequences. In a later analysis, TCR association rates varied by HLA locus: DRB1 most, HLA-C fewest. A later analysis found most CMV-associated TCR beta chains apparently HLA-restricted.

Unmatched junction bases numbered 5, after V lost 6 bases and J lost 7 bases. This CDR3 has 13 residues. Germline CDR1 is MNHEY and CDR2 is SVGAGI. With 60 Vbeta and 13 Jbeta primers, the PCR was carried out. Libraries were prepared by immunoSEQ multiplex PCR; TCRdb keeps only in-frame clonotypes and omits some of them. The table includes 100,000 or so clones, around three quarters detected once. The sequence derives from a female donor in good health and CMV-seropositive. The genes are TRBV6-5 and TRBJ1-4, with 7 bases identical to TRBD1. Sequencing used PBMCs. The CDR3 DNA sequence: TGTGCCAGCAGGGAGGGGGCGGGTGAAAAACTGTTTTTT. It translates to CASREGAGEKLFF.